A single sample gave rise to the 15 T cell receptor beta chains below, sequenced in a study of blood T cell repertoires in COVID-19. Sequencing was performed with immunoSEQ multiplex PCR; in TCRdb, only in-frame clones are kept and a portion is missing. In the table there are 150,000 to 200,000 clones, 88% of which are singletons. The material sequenced was peripheral blood. Receptors originate from a man between 60 and 70 years old with acute or convalescent COVID-19.

The chain links TRBV9 to TRBJ2-3; TRBD1 might be the D (6 bases). CDR3 length equals 14 residues. CDR1 and CDR2 from the germline V gene are SGDLS and YYNGEE. Deletions cut 3 bases from V and 6 bases from J, with 14 bases between. This chain's CDR3 is CASSGPYRVDTQYF. The CDR3 DNA is TGTGCCAGCAGCGGACCCTACAGGGTGGATACGCAGTATTTT. The full variable domain, its missing parts supplied by reference TRBV9 and TRBJ2-3, is DSGVTQTPKHLITATGQRVTLRCSPRSGDLSVYWYQQSLDQGLQFLIQYYNGEERAKGNILERFSAQQFPDLHSELNLSSLELGDSALYFCASSGPYRVDTQYFGPGTRLTVL.

This clone came up once. The chain joins TRBV5-4 to TRBJ1-1; 9 bases are shared with TRBD1. Unmatched junction bases numbered 7, after V lost 3 bases and J lost 1 base. CDR1 is SGHNT and CDR2 is YYREEE in the germline V gene (reference sequence). CDR3 size: 16 residues. The CDR3 coding sequence is TGTGCCAGCAGCTCAGGGACAGGGTGGGGGAACACTGAAGCTTTCTTT. Its translation is CASSSGTGWGNTEAFF.

The V and J genes are TRBV5-1 and TRBJ2-7, with D possibly matching TRBD1 (6 bases). V was pared by 4 bases and J by 4 bases, with 15 bases between. This CDR3 has 14 amino acids. Germline assignment: CDR1 SGHRS and CDR2 YFSETQ. The CDR3 here is CASSPGTDSYEQYF. As DNA, the CDR3 is TGCGCCAGCAGCCCGGGGACGGACAGTTACGAGCAGTACTTC.

This chain joins TRBV11-3 and TRBJ1-6; D gene ambiguous. The germline V gene has CDR1 SGHNT and CDR2 YENEEA. The V end lost 1 base, the J end lost 3 bases, and 10 bases lay between the germline ends. This CDR3 spans 16 amino acids. The DNA for the CDR3 is TGTGCCAGCAGCTTAGCCGCAACGGTCTATAATTCACCCCTCCACTTT. Translated, it gives CASSLAATVYNSPLHF.

The chain has TRBV19 and TRBJ1-5; no clear D. Germline V gene sequence: CDR1 LNHDA, CDR2 SQIVND (reference sequence). V was trimmed by 3 bases and J by 5 bases, leaving 8 bases between them. CDR3 length: 13 residues. CDR3 coding DNA: TGTGCCAGTAGTATCCGGGAGGATCAGCCCCAGCATTTT. It yields the protein CASSIREDQPQHF. The full variable domain, rest sourced from reference TRBV19 and TRBJ1-5, is DGGITQSPKYLFRKEGQNVTLSCEQNLNHDAMYWYRQDPGQGLRLIYYSQIVNDFQKGDIAEGYSVSREKKESFPLTVTSAQKNPTAFYLCASSIREDQPQHFGDGTRLSIL.

The rearrangement joins TRBV10-3 to TRBJ2-7; TRBD2 might be the D (5 bases). Germline loops: CDR1 ENHRY, CDR2 SYGVKD. This CDR3 has 16 residues. Trimming cost V 0 bases and J 5 bases, with 17 bases left between them. The CDR3, as DNA: TGTGCCATCAGTGAGTCGACTCTGTCCGGGAACGACGAGCAGTACGTC. Its translation is CAISESTLSGNDEQYV.

This chain uses TRBV5-1 with TRBJ2-2; D possibly corresponds to TRBD1 (6 bases). The CDR3 covers 16 residues. V gave up 0 bases and J gave up 1 base, with 10 bases separating them. Germline V CDR1 and CDR2: SGHRS, YFSETQ. The DNA of the CDR3 is TGCGCCAGCAGCTTGGATCCGGGACAGAACACCGGGGAGCTGTTTTTT. Translating it yields CASSLDPGQNTGELFF.

The chain has TRBV27 and TRBJ2-4; 7 nucleotides line up with TRBD1. With V trimmed by 4 bases and J by 5 bases, 5 bases remained unmatched. The CDR3 is 14 amino acids. The germline V gene has CDR1 MNHEY and CDR2 SMNVEV (reference sequence). The CDR3 DNA sequence: TGTGCCAGCAGTTCCCGACAGGGAGAAAACATTCAGTACTTC. Encoded protein: CASSSRQGENIQYF.

This clone was recorded once. The genes are TRBV2 and TRBJ2-3; 8 nucleotides align to TRBD1. V lost 6 bases to trimming and J lost 1 base; unmatched junction nucleotides: 6. The CDR3 contains 15 residues. The V gene's germline CDR1 is SNHLY and CDR2 FYNNEI. Here the CDR3 DNA reads TGTGCCAGCAGCGGACAGGGATGGGGCACAGATACGCAGTATTTT. Its translation is CASSGQGWGTDTQYF.

The rearrangement uses TRBV5-4 and TRBJ2-7; a possible D gene is TRBD1 (7 bases). CDR1 and CDR2 from the germline V gene are SGHNT and YYREEE (reference sequence). The CDR3 spans 15 residues. The V and J ends lost 4 bases and 5 bases respectively, with 19 bases between them. CDR3 amino acids: CASSPGGTVGNEQYF. CDR3 in DNA: TGTGCCAGCAGCCCCGGAGGGACAGTAGGCAACGAGCAGTACTTC.

This chain links TRBV18 with TRBJ2-7; 7 bases fit TRBD1. This CDR3 is 14 amino acids long. J lost 1 base, V lost 3 bases, and 3 bases had no gene match. Germline V gene sequence: CDR1 KGHSH, CDR2 LQKENI. The CDR3 DNA is TGTGCCAGCTCACCGGACAGGTCGTCCTACGAGCAGTACGTC. This translates into CASSPDRSSYEQYV.

This clone was counted once. This chain uses TRBV5-1 with TRBJ1-2; 10 positions match TRBD1. V was pared by 4 bases and J by 8 bases, with 11 bases of the junction left unmatched. Germline-derived CDR1 and CDR2 are SGHRS and YFSETQ. The CDR3 has 15 amino acids. The CDR3 bases are TGCGCCAGCAGCCCCACCCCGGGACAGGGGTCGGGCTACACCTTC. Its translation: CASSPTPGQGSGYTF.

The J gene is TRBJ1-6, the V gene TRBV19; TRBD1 is a possible D gene (6 bases). The V gene's germline CDR1 is LNHDA and CDR2 SQIVND (reference sequence). The V end lost 3 bases, the J end lost 10 bases, and 13 bases lay between the germline ends. There are 14 residues in the CDR3. This CDR3 is CASSIGRGLSPLHF. The CDR3 coding sequence is TGTGCCAGTAGTATCGGCAGGGGTTTATCACCCCTCCACTTT.

This clone showed up just once. V and J are TRBV7-2 and TRBJ1-2; D possibly corresponds to TRBD1 (6 bases). Germline CDR1 SGHTA, CDR2 FQGNSA. Trimming removed 5 bases from V and 5 bases from J, with 12 bases in between. This CDR3 contains 13 residues. The CDR3 sequence: CASSPGAEYGYTF. The CDR3 nucleotides read TGTGCCAGCAGCCCAGGGGCAGAGTATGGCTACACCTTC. Supplemented by reference TRBV7-2 and TRBJ1-2, the full variable domain reads GAGVSQSPSNKVTEKGKDVELRCDPISGHTALYWYRQSLGQGLEFLIYFQGNSAPDKSGLPSDRFSAERTGGSVSTLTIQRTQQEDSAVYLCASSPGAEYGYTFGSGTRLTVV.

J is TRBJ2-1 and V is TRBV11-2, with 12 bases fitting TRBD1. This CDR3 contains 15 residues. V trimming: 5 bases; J trimming: 10 bases; junction bases outside the gene matches: 9. Germline CDR1 reads SGHAT; CDR2 reads FQNNGV. CDR3: CASSPGTGGAGEQFF. The CDR3 region has the DNA TGTGCCAGCAGCCCCGGGACAGGGGGCGCCGGGGAGCAGTTCTTC.